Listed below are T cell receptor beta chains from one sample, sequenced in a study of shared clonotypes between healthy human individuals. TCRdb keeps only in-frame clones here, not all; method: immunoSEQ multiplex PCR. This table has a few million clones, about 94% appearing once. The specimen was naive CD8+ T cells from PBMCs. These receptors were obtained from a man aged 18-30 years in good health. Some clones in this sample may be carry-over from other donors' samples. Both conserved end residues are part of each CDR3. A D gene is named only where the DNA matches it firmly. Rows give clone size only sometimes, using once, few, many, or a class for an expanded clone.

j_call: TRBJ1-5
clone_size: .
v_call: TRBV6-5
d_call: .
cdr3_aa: CASSVQGPVQPQHF
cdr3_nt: TGTGCCAGCAGCGTACAGGGTCCGGTTCAGCCCCAGCATTTT

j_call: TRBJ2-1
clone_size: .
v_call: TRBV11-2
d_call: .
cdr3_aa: CASSLTSSYNEQFF
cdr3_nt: TGTGCCAGCAGCTTAACCAGCTCCTACAATGAGCAGTTCTTC

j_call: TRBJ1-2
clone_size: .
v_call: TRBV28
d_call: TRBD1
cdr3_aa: CASSSPGQGPRTF
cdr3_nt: TGTGCCAGCAGTTCACCGGGACAGGGGCCGAGGACCTTC

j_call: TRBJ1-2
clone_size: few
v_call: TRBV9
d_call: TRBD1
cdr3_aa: CASSVVGQGNGYTF
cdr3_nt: TGTGCCAGCAGCGTAGTGGGACAGGGAAATGGCTACACCTTC

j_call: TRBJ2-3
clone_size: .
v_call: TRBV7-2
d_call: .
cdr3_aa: CASSSLLGDTQYF
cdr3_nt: TGTGCCAGCAGCTCCCTCCTTGGGGATACGCAGTATTTT

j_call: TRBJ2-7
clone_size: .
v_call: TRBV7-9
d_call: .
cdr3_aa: CASSSVKEGLRYEQYF
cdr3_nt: TGTGCCAGCAGCTCAGTTAAGGAGGGACTTCGCTACGAGCAGTACTTC

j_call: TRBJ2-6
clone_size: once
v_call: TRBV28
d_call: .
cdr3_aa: CASSRVSGANVLTF
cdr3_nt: TGTGCCAGCAGTAGGGTCTCTGGGGCCAACGTCCTGACTTTC

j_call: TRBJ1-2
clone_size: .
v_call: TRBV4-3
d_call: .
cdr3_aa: CASSHTSGFYGYTF
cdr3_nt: TGCGCCAGCAGCCACACATCAGGGTTCTATGGCTACACCTTC

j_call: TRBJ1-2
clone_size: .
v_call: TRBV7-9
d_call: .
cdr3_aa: CASSLPGVMAGYTF
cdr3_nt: TGTGCCAGCAGCTTACCAGGGGTTATGGCTGGCTACACCTTC

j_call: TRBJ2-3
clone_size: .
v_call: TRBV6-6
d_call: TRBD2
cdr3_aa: CASSYGTSGSTDTQYF
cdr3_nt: TGTGCCAGCAGTTACGGCACTAGCGGTAGCACAGATACGCAGTATTTT

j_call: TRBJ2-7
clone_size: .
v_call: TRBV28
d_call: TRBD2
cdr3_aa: CASSLTMASGNYEQYF
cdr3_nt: TGTGCCAGCAGTTTAACGATGGCTAGCGGGAACTACGAGCAGTACTTC

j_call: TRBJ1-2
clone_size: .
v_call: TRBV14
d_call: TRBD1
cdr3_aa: CASSHPWDRGRGYTF
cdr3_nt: TGTGCCAGCAGCCATCCCTGGGACAGGGGAAGGGGCTACACCTTC

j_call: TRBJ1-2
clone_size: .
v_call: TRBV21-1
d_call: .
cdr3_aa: CASTRRSANYGYTF
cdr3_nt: TGTGCCAGCACCAGGCGGTCAGCTAACTATGGCTACACCTTC

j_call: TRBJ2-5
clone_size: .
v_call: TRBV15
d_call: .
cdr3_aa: CATSAPPGETQYF
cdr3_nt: TGTGCCACCAGCGCACCTCCGGGGGAGACCCAGTACTTC

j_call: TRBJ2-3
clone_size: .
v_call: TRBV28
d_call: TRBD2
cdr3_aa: CASRPGLAAWAQYF
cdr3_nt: TGTGCCAGCAGGCCGGGACTAGCGGCATGGGCGCAGTATTTT

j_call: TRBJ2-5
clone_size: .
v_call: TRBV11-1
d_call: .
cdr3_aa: CASSQGPGPYQETQYF
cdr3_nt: TGTGCCAGCAGCCAAGGACCGGGGCCATACCAAGAGACCCAGTACTTC

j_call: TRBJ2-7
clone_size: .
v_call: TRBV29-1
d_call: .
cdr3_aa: CSVVTGASYEQYF
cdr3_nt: TGCAGCGTTGTAACGGGTGCCTCCTACGAGCAGTACTTC

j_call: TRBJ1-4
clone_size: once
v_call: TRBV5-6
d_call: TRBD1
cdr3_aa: CASSLTGALNEKLFF
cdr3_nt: TGTGCCAGCAGCTTGACAGGGGCCTTAAATGAAAAACTGTTTTTT

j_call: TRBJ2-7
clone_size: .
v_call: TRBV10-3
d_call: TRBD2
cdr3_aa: CAISPGLAGTYEQYF
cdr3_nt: TGTGCCATCAGCCCCGGACTAGCGGGAACCTACGAGCAGTACTTC

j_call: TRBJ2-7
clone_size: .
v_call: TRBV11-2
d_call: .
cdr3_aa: CASSLGFGYEQYF
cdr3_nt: TGTGCCAGCAGCTTGGGTTTCGGCTACGAGCAGTACTTC

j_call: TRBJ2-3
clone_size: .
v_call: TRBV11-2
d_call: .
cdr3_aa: CASSLTLPDTQYF
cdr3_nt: TGTGCCAGCAGCTTGACCCTCCCAGATACGCAGTATTTT

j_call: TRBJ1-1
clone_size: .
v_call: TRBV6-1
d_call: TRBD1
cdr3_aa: CASRETGVKNTEAFF
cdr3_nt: TGTGCCAGCAGGGAAACAGGGGTCAAGAACACTGAAGCTTTCTTT

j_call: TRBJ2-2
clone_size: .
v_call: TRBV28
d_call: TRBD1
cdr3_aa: CASSLFPTGSNTGELFF
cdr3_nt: TGTGCCAGCAGTTTGTTTCCGACAGGGTCGAACACCGGGGAGCTGTTTTTT

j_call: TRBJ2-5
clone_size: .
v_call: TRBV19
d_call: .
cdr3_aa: CASSIAGTQETQYF
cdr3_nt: TGTGCCAGTAGTATAGCCGGGACCCAAGAGACCCAGTACTTC

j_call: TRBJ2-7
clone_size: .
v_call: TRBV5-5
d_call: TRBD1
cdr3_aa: CASSLGTGGMYEQYF
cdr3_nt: TGTGCCAGCAGCTTGGGGACAGGGGGGATGTACGAGCAGTACTTC

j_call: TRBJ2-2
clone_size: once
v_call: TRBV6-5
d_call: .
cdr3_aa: CASSLLGGELFF
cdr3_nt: TGTGCCAGCAGTCTACTCGGCGGGGAGCTGTTTTTT

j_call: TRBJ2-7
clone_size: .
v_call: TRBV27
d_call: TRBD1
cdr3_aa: CASSSGPGQGLYEQYF
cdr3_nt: TGTGCCAGCAGTTCCGGACCGGGACAGGGACTTTACGAGCAGTACTTC

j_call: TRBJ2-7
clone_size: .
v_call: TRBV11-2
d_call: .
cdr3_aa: CASSLQGMDRSYEQYF
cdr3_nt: TGTGCCAGCAGCTTACAGGGGATGGATCGCTCCTACGAGCAGTACTTC

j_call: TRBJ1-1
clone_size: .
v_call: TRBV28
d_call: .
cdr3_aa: CASSLTGRGHGAGEAFF
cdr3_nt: TGTGCCAGCAGTTTAACGGGACGGGGGCACGGGGCAGGTGAAGCTTTCTTT

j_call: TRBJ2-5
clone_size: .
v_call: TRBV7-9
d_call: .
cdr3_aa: CASSPRLYETQYF
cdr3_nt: TGTGCCAGCAGCCCTAGATTGTACGAGACCCAGTACTTC

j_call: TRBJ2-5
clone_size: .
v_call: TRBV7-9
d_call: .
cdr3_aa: CASSYMTELETQYF
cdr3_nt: TGTGCCAGCAGCTACATGACAGAGCTGGAGACCCAGTACTTC

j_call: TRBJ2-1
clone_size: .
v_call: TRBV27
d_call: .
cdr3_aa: CASSLMAADNEQFF
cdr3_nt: TGTGCCAGCAGTTTAATGGCGGCGGACAATGAGCAGTTCTTC

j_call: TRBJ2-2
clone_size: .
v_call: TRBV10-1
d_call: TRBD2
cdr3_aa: CASSDSLAGLAGELFF
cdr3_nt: TGCGCCAGCAGTGATTCACTAGCGGGACTAGCCGGGGAGCTGTTTTTT

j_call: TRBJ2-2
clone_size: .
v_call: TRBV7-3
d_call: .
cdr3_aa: CASSPLGLSGELFF
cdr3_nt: TGTGCCAGCAGCCCATTGGGTCTATCCGGGGAGCTGTTTTTT

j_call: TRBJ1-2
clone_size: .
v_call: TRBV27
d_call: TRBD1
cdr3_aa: CASSFIGQGYGYTF
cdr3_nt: TGTGCCAGCAGTTTCATCGGACAGGGCTATGGCTACACCTTC

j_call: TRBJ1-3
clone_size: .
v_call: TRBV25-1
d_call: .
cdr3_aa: CASSEPGNGNTIYF
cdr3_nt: TGTGCCAGCAGTGAACCAGGGAATGGAAACACCATATATTTT

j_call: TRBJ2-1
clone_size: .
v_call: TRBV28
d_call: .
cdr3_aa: CASSLTSHNNEQFF
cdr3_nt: TGTGCCAGCAGTTTAACTAGCCACAACAATGAGCAGTTCTTC

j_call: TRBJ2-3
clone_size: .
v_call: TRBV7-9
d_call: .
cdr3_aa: CASSFLVSASTDTQYF
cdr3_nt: TGTGCCAGCAGCTTCTTAGTATCGGCAAGCACAGATACGCAGTATTTT

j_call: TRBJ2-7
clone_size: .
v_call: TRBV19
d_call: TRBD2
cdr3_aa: CASSTRREGPYEQYF
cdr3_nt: TGTGCCAGTAGTACTAGGCGGGAGGGCCCGTACGAGCAGTACTTC

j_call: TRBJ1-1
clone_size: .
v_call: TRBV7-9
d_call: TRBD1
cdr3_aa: CASRPGTAEAFF
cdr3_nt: TGTGCCAGCAGGCCCGGGACAGCTGAAGCTTTCTTT

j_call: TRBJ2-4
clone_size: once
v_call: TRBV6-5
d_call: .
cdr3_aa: CASSFGRGPKNIQYF
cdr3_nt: TGTGCCAGCAGTTTTGGACGGGGTCCCAAAAACATTCAGTACTTC

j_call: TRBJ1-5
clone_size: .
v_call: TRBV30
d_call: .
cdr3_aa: CAWSVLPNQPQHF
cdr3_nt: TGTGCCTGGAGTGTACTCCCCAATCAGCCCCAGCATTTT

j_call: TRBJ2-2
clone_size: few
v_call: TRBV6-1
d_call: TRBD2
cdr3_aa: CASSTTGTSSGELFF
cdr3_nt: TGTGCCAGCAGCACTACCGGGACTAGTTCGGGGGAGCTGTTTTTT

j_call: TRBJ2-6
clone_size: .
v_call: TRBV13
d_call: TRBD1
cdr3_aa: CASSPPSRDRPNSGANVLTF
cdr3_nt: TGTGCCAGCAGCCCCCCCTCCCGGGACAGGCCCAACTCTGGGGCCAACGTCCTGACTTTC

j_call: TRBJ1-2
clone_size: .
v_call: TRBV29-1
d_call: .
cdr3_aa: CSVGVGPSGGYTF
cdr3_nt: TGCAGCGTTGGCGTGGGGCCCAGCGGTGGCTACACCTTC

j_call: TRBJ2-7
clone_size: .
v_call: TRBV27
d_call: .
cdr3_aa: CASSHRGASRTYEQYF
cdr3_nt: TGTGCCAGCAGTCATCGTGGGGCTAGCCGAACCTACGAGCAGTACTTC

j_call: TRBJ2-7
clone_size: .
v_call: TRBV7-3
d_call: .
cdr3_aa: CASSPSGLPYEQYF
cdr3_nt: TGTGCCAGCAGCCCATCGGGACTCCCCTACGAGCAGTACTTC

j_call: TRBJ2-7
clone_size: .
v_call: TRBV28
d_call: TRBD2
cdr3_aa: CASSPLGEGTYEQYF
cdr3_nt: TGTGCCAGCAGTCCTCTGGGGGAGGGGACCTACGAGCAGTACTTC

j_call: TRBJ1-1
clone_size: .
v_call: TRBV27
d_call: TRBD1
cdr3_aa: CASSGPGTGIPEAFF
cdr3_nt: TGTGCCAGCAGTGGCCCCGGGACAGGGATCCCTGAAGCTTTCTTT

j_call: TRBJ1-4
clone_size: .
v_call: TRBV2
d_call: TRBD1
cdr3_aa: CASSEGQGTSEKLFF
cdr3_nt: TGTGCCAGCAGTGAGGGACAGGGGACGAGCGAAAAACTGTTTTTT

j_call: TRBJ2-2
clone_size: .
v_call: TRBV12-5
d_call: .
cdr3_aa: CASGLSPFNTGELFF
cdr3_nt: TGTGCTAGTGGTTTGTCGCCATTTAACACCGGGGAGCTGTTTTTT

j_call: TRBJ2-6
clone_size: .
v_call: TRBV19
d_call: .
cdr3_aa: CASSTPRLSGANVLTF
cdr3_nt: TGTGCCAGTAGTACGCCCAGGCTAAGCGGGGCCAACGTCCTGACTTTC

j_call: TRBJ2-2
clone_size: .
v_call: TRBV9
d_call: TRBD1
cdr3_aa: CASSAGTGSRELFF
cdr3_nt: TGTGCCAGCAGCGCCGGGACAGGGAGCCGGGAGCTGTTTTTT

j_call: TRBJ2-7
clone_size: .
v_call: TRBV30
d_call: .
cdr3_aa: CAWSAETYHEQYF
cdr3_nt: TGTGCCTGGAGTGCTGAGACCTACCACGAGCAGTACTTC

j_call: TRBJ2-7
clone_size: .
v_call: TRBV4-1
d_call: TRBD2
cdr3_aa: CASSQVGGRAGEQYF
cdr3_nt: TGCGCCAGCAGCCAAGTTGGCGGGAGGGCCGGGGAGCAGTACTTC

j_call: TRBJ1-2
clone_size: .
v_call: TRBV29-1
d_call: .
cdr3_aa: CSVQRPVDYGYTF
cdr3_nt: TGCAGCGTACAGAGGCCTGTGGACTATGGCTACACCTTC

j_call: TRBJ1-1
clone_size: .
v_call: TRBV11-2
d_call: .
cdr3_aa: CASSWGGNTEAFF
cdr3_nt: TGTGCCAGCAGCTGGGGGGGGAACACTGAAGCTTTCTTT

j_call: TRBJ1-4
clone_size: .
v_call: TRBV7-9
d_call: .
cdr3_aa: CASSLVPLRQGNEKLFF
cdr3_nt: TGTGCCAGCAGCTTAGTGCCCCTCAGGCAGGGGAATGAAAAACTGTTTTTT

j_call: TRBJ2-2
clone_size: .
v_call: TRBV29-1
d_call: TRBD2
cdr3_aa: CSVAEAGGDTGELFF
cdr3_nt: TGCAGCGTTGCTGAGGCGGGAGGGGACACCGGGGAGCTGTTTTTT